This T cell receptor (beta chain) was documented in a study of Ad26.COV2.S vaccination and SARS-CoV-2 variants. The germline gives CDR1 SGHAT, CDR2 FQDESV (reference sequence). The V end lost 2 bases, the J end lost 4 bases, and 14 bases lay between the germline ends. This CDR3 has 15 residues. Findings of the study overall: Participants in the vaccine arm had higher spike-specific TCR breadth; placebo recipients had lower. Breadth and depth estimates from TCRs may understate total T cell responses.

The sample's treatment: roughly 18 received Ad26.COV2.S at low or high dose, single or two shots; five or six received placebo; per-sample allocation not given. Specimen acquisition occurred on day 63 following the initial vaccine or placebo injection. TCRdb's copy holds only in-frame clones and misses some; the assay was immunoSEQ multiplex PCR. The profile shows around 450,000 clones, roughly 89% of them singletons. On this clone: Antigen unknown.

The input for sequencing was peripheral blood, taken in a trial of Ad26.COV2.S vaccine versus placebo. The sequence was collected from a person between 18 and 65 years old who received the Ad26.COV2.S COVID-19 vaccine or a placebo. V is TRBV11-1 and J is TRBJ1-1; D gene ambiguous. The CDR3 region is CASSLSPGVSTEAFF. CDR3 bases: TGTGCCAGCAGCTTATCCCCGGGCGTGTCCACTGAAGCTTTCTTT.